Presented here are 32 T cell receptor beta chains from one specimen sequenced in a study of shared clonotypes between healthy human individuals. Assay used: immunoSEQ multiplex PCR; TCRdb lists only in-frame clones, some missing. Counted here are 450,000 to 500,000 clones, approximately 80% occurring once; the ten biggest clones make up 10% to 15%. Sequences were obtained from PBMCs. These receptors were obtained from a woman aged 35 to 49 in good health. Some clones in this sample may be carry-over from other donors' samples.

This rearrangement joins TRBV2 to TRBJ2-1; no firm D call. Germline V gene sequence: CDR1 SNHLY, CDR2 FYNNEI. V was shortened by 7 bases and J by 6 bases, with 10 bases between the two germline ends. The CDR3 spans 12 residues. The CDR3 DNA sequence: TGTGCCAGCAAGCTGACCCGCAATGAGCAGTTCTTC. It is translated as CASKLTRNEQFF. The full variable domain, completed using reference TRBV2 and TRBJ2-1, is EPEVTQTPSHQVTQMGQEVILRCVPISNHLYFYWYRQILGQKVEFLVSFYNNEISEKSEIFDDQFSVERPDGSNFTLKIRSTKLEDSAMYFCASKLTRNEQFFGPGTRLTVL.

The CDR3 DNA sequence: TGTGCCTGGAGTGTACTTTCAGGGGCAGATCAGCCCCAGCATTTT. Translated, it gives CAWSVLSGADQPQHF. The chain carries TRBV30 and TRBJ1-5, with D possibly TRBD1 on 6 matching bases. The V end lost 0 bases, the J end lost 5 bases, and 14 bases lay between the germline ends. Germline V gene data show CDR1 as GTSNPN and CDR2 as SVGIG (reference sequence). This CDR3 has 15 residues. Supplemented by reference TRBV30 and TRBJ1-5, the full variable domain reads SQTIHQWPATLVQPVGSPLSLECTVEGTSNPNLYWYRQAAGRGLQLLFYSVGIGQISSEVPQNLSASRPQDRQFILSSKKLLLSDSGFYLCAWSVLSGADQPQHFGDGTRLSIL.

V is TRBV7-9 and J is TRBJ2-5; D is possibly TRBD1 or TRBD2 (6 bases each). The germline V gene has CDR1 SEHNR and CDR2 FQNEAQ (reference sequence). The V and J ends lost 3 bases and 5 bases respectively, with 16 bases between them. The CDR3 has 15 amino acids. CDR3 loop: CASSLPTGTLETQYF. DNA of the CDR3: TGTGCCAGCAGCTTGCCAACAGGGACTCTCGAGACCCAGTACTTC.

V is TRBV27 and J is TRBJ2-1; D not certain. Germline CDR1 is MNHEY and CDR2 is SMNVEV (reference sequence). V dropped 2 bases and J dropped 4 bases, with 12 bases sitting between them. The CDR3 loop spans 15 amino acids. CDR3 coding DNA: TGTGCCAGCAGTTTAGGTCCCCCGGTTTACAATGAGCAGTTCTTC. Translating gives CASSLGPPVYNEQFF.

V gene TRBV6-1 combines with J gene TRBJ1-6, with D possibly matching TRBD1 (6 bases). Germline assignment: CDR1 MNHNS and CDR2 SASEGT. V dropped 6 bases and J dropped 7 bases, with 16 bases sitting between them. The CDR3 is 15 amino acids. CDR3 nucleotide sequence: TGTGCCAGCAGGGGGGCCGGTGCTTCCAATTCACCCCTCCACTTT. Protein sequence: CASRGAGASNSPLHF.

The chain has TRBV28 and TRBJ1-1, with 9 bases fitting TRBD1. The CDR3 spans 16 residues. J gave up 1 base and V 6 bases, and 9 bases lay outside the gene matches. The germline gives CDR1 MDHEN, CDR2 SYDVKM. CDR3 amino acids: CASRPNRGRKNTEAFF. The CDR3 coding sequence is TGTGCCAGCAGGCCTAACAGGGGGCGGAAGAACACTGAAGCTTTCTTT.

The gene calls are TRBV28 and TRBJ2-5, with D perhaps given as TRBD1 or TRBD2 (5 bases each). Near its end, the DNA agrees better with TRBJ2-7, so the J call may be wrong. Germline CDR1 MDHEN, CDR2 SYDVKM. The length of the CDR3 is 14 residues. CDR3 sequence (DNA): TGTGCCACCGTAGGGGACGTCGCGCCCTACGAGCAGTACTTC. The encoded protein is CATVGDVAPYEQYF.

Only one count was recorded for this clone. The chain uses TRBV4-1 and TRBJ1-1, with 10 nucleotides matching TRBD1. Germline V gene data show CDR1 as MGHRA and CDR2 as YSYEKL. The CDR3 extends over 15 amino acids. V lost 4 bases, J lost 5 bases, and 7 bases stayed unmatched. CDR3 coding DNA: TGCGCCAGCAGCCCTCGACAGGGGGCGCAGACTGAAGCTTTCTTT. Protein sequence: CASSPRQGAQTEAFF.

The rearrangement uses TRBV30 and TRBJ1-2; a weak D match, TRBD1 (5 bases). Trimming removed 3 bases at V and 0 bases at J, with 14 bases between. CDR3 length equals 15 residues. Germline CDR1 and CDR2: GTSNPN and SVGIG (reference sequence). The CDR3: CAWRQGFKTNYGYTF. For the CDR3, the DNA is TGTGCCTGGAGGCAGGGCTTTAAAACTAACTATGGCTACACCTTC. The full variable domain, completed using reference TRBV30 and TRBJ1-2, is SQTIHQWPATLVQPVGSPLSLECTVEGTSNPNLYWYRQAAGRGLQLLFYSVGIGQISSEVPQNLSASRPQDRQFILSSKKLLLSDSGFYLCAWRQGFKTNYGYTFGSGTRLTVV.

The chain links TRBV6-6 to TRBJ1-1; D is ambiguous. Trimming shortened V by 6 bases and J by 0 bases, and 8 bases separated the two germline ends. The CDR3 loop spans 13 amino acids. Germline V lookup: CDR1 MNHNY, CDR2 SVGAGI (reference sequence). Here the CDR3 reads CASRAFVNTEAFF. The CDR3 DNA is TGTGCCAGCAGGGCCTTCGTGAACACTGAAGCTTTCTTT.

The V and J genes are TRBV2 and TRBJ1-5; D perhaps matches TRBD1 (6 bases). From germline, CDR1 is SNHLY and CDR2 FYNNEI. The CDR3 extends over 15 amino acids. V was shortened by 0 bases and J by 9 bases, with 15 bases between the two germline ends. The CDR3 region has the DNA TGTGCCAGCAGTGAAGCCCTGGGGGCCATTGTGCCCCAGCATTTT. Translating it yields CASSEALGAIVPQHF.

J is TRBJ1-1 and V is TRBV4-1; 8 nucleotides agree with TRBD1. Looked up from germline, CDR1 is MGHRA and CDR2 is YSYEKL. This CDR3 is 11 amino acids long. V dropped 8 bases and J dropped 6; count of bases not matched to a gene: 2. CDR3 DNA sequence: TGCGCCAGCGGACAGGGCCCTGAAGCTTTCTTT. Residues: CASGQGPEAFF.

V is TRBV27 and J is TRBJ2-7; TRBD1 matches 7 bases. V lost 5 bases, J lost 0 bases, and 1 base stayed unmatched. This CDR3 comprises 13 residues. Germline V gene lookup returns CDR1 MNHEY and CDR2 SMNVEV (reference sequence). CDR3 protein: CASSRQGSYEQYF. DNA of the CDR3: TGTGCCAGCAGTCGACAGGGCTCCTACGAGCAGTACTTC.

The genes are TRBV12-5 and TRBJ1-1; maybe TRBD1 (6 bases). Germline V lookup: CDR1 LGHNT, CDR2 FRNRAP. V lost 6 bases, J lost 2 bases, and 10 bases lay in between. The CDR3 is made up of 13 amino acids. CDR3 amino acids: CASGRQANTEAFF. CDR3 in DNA: TGTGCTAGTGGGCGACAGGCAAACACTGAAGCTTTCTTT.

A note on this clone: A read error may produce the germline difference seen at one junction end. This sample also contains other DNA sequences that code for the same CDR3. The chain employs TRBV9 and TRBJ2-1, with TRBD1 as a possible D gene (6 bases). The CDR3 totals 16 residues. Germline values: CDR1 SGDLS, CDR2 YYNGEE. For the CDR3, the DNA is TGTGCCAGTAGCGTTCACGCCGGGACACAGAGAAATGAGCAGTTCTTC. The encoded protein is CASSVHAGTQRNEQFF.

In regard to this clone: A far larger clone is a single base away, which makes a read error likely. No conserved phenylalanine or tryptophan ends this CDR3, so it is likely a read error. The CDR3 sequence is CASSESGGGFGEQYS. CDR3 DNA: TGCGCCAGCAGTGAGTCGGGCGGGGGCTTCGGTGAGCAGTACTCC. The rearrangement uses TRBV10-1 and TRBJ2-7; D perhaps matches TRBD2 (7 bases). The ends were cut back, 0 bases at V and 7 bases at J, with 16 bases in the middle. CDR1 is WNHNN, CDR2 SYGVQD, per germline (reference sequence). The CDR3 totals 15 residues.

To note about this clone: Being one base from a much bigger clone, this may be a read error. The rearrangement links TRBV11-2 to TRBJ1-3; D call uncertain. The CDR3 loop spans 15 amino acids. Germline CDR1 reads SGHAT; CDR2 reads FQNNGV. The germline V and J ends were trimmed by 3 bases and 2 bases, with 11 bases remaining between them. CDR3 amino acids: CASSFGVFPGNTIYF. For the CDR3, the DNA is TGTGCCAGCAGCTTTGGGGTCTTCCCTGGAAACACCATATATTTT.

This rearrangement joins TRBV10-3 to TRBJ2-6; maybe TRBD2 (6 bases). With 2 bases removed from V and 1 base from J, the gap between germline ends came to 15 bases. There are 18 residues in the CDR3. Germline V gene sequence: CDR1 ENHRY, CDR2 SYGVKD. The CDR3 region has the DNA TGTGCCATCAGTGAGCTGCTAGCGCGAGAGTCTGGGGCCAACGTCCTGACTTTC. Translation: CAISELLARESGANVLTF.

The chain employs TRBV30 and TRBJ1-4, with TRBD1 matching 7 bases. CDR1 and CDR2 (germline): GTSNPN, SVGIG (reference sequence). CDR3 length: 13 residues. The V and J ends lost 2 bases and 8 bases, in that order; junction bases with no gene match: 5. CDR3 sequence reads: CAWSPGGTEKLFF. The DNA of the CDR3 is TGTGCCTGGAGTCCAGGGGGAACCGAAAAACTGTTTTTT.

This clone was observed many times. CDR3 amino acids: CASRRDWGTPETQYF. CDR3 coding DNA: TGTGCCAGCAGACGGGATTGGGGGACACCAGAGACCCAGTACTTC. The rearrangement uses TRBV7-2 and TRBJ2-5, with a tentative D call TRBD1 (6 bases). V was pared by 6 bases and J by 4 bases, with 18 bases between. This CDR3 has 15 amino acids. Germline CDR1 reads SGHTA; CDR2 reads FQGNSA.

The gene calls are TRBV7-9 and TRBJ2-7, with TRBD1 matching over 10 bases. After removal of 5 bases from V and 6 bases from J, the junction contained 10 bases not matched to a gene. Germline V gene lookup returns CDR1 SEHNR and CDR2 FQNEAQ (reference sequence). The CDR3 is made up of 15 amino acids. The CDR3 DNA is TGTGCCAGCAGCACCCGACAGGGGGCTTCGGGCGAGCAGTACTTC. This sequence encodes CASSTRQGASGEQYF.

The chain carries TRBV5-4 and TRBJ1-4; D possibly corresponds to TRBD1 (6 bases). Trimming cost V 5 bases and J 8 bases, with 16 bases left between them. The CDR3 runs 14 residues. Germline V gene lookup returns CDR1 SGHNT and CDR2 YYREEE (reference sequence). CDR3 sequence (DNA): TGTGCCAGCAGTCTGGGGGGGGCTCGGGAAAAACTGTTTTTT. Its protein product is CASSLGGAREKLFF.

This chain links TRBV27 with TRBJ2-7, with 13 nucleotides matching TRBD2. V trimming: 5 bases; J trimming: 4 bases; junction bases outside the gene matches: 5. The CDR3 has 15 residues. Looked up from germline, CDR1 is MNHEY and CDR2 is SMNVEV (reference sequence). The CDR3 sequence is CASSTGLAGDYEQYF. The DNA for the CDR3 is TGTGCCAGCAGTACAGGACTAGCGGGGGATTACGAGCAGTACTTC.

The chain couples TRBV29-1 to TRBJ2-3; D is possibly TRBD2 (5 bases). Germline V lookup: CDR1 SQVTM, CDR2 ANQGSEA. Trimming pared 5 bases from V and 6 bases from J, leaving 15 bases between. CDR3 size: 13 residues. CDR3 in amino acids: CSVTTGWVDTQYF. DNA of the CDR3: TGCAGCGTTACGACGGGGTGGGTCGATACGCAGTATTTT.

The chain combines TRBV6-5 with TRBJ2-5, with unresolved D. This CDR3 contains 13 residues. Trimming removed 2 bases at V and 5 bases at J, with 9 bases between. The germline gives CDR1 MNHEY, CDR2 SVGAGI. In nucleotides, the CDR3 is TGTGCCAGCAGTTACGGTGGGTCGGAGACCCAGTACTTC. This gives the protein CASSYGGSETQYF.

The genes are TRBV4-2 and TRBJ2-5, with TRBD2 identical over 9 bases. Unmatched junction bases numbered 10, after V lost 3 bases and J lost 5 bases. Germline CDR1 LGHNA, CDR2 YNFKEQ. The CDR3 length is 16 residues. CDR3 in DNA: TGTGCCAGCAGCCACCCAGGGACTAGCCCAATGGAGACCCAGTACTTC. This codes for CASSHPGTSPMETQYF.

J is TRBJ2-7 and V is TRBV29-1; D is uncertain. CDR3 length: 12 amino acids. V lost 6 bases, J lost 7 bases, and 16 bases lay in between. CDR1 SQVTM and CDR2 ANQGSEA come from the germline V gene. The chain's CDR3 is CSVGSTRREQYF. Written as DNA, the CDR3 is TGCAGCGTGGGGTCGACGAGAAGAGAGCAGTACTTC.

This chain links TRBV5-8 with TRBJ1-1; 8 bases agree with TRBD1. After removal of 0 bases from V and 6 bases from J, the junction contained 10 bases not matched to a gene. Per the germline V gene, CDR1 is SGHTS and CDR2 is YDEGEE. The CDR3 contains 16 residues. CDR3 bases: TGTGCCAGCAGCTTGGCCTGGACAGGGCGGGGGGCTGAAGCTTTCTTT. Amino acid sequence: CASSLAWTGRGAEAFF.

This chain joins TRBV6-4 and TRBJ2-1, with 13 nucleotides matching TRBD2. The CDR3 has 15 residues. CDR1 and CDR2 (germline): MRHNA, SNTAGT. J gave up 5 bases and V 4 bases, and 2 bases lay outside the gene matches. Here the CDR3 reads CASSAGTSGNNEQFF. The CDR3 region has the DNA TGTGCCAGCAGTGCCGGGACTAGCGGGAACAATGAGCAGTTCTTC.

This chain uses TRBV18 with TRBJ2-1; 12 bases fit TRBD1. This CDR3 is built from 15 residues. Germline V gene lookup returns CDR1 KGHSH and CDR2 LQKENI. The V segment lost 2 bases and the J segment 9 bases; nucleotides outside the gene matches: 5. The CDR3 sequence: CASSPRDRGQTEQFF. The CDR3 DNA sequence: TGTGCCAGCTCACCAAGGGACAGGGGGCAAACTGAGCAGTTCTTC. Full variable domain (remainder filled in from reference TRBV18 and TRBJ2-1): NAGVMQNPRHLVRRRGQEARLRCSPMKGHSHVYWYRQLPEEGLKFMVYLQKENIIDESGMPKERFSAEFPKEGPSILRIQQVVRGDSAAYFCASSPRDRGQTEQFFGPGTRLTVL.

This chain uses TRBV27 with TRBJ2-4; D uncertain. The germline CDR1 and CDR2 sequences are MNHEY and SMNVEV (reference sequence). The CDR3 is 15 residues long. V lost 2 bases to trimming and J lost 6 bases, with 14 bases between them. CDR3 DNA sequence: TGTGCCAGCAGTTTAGTGGGCGGTGAGGCAAACATTCAGTACTTC. Translation gives CASSLVGGEANIQYF.

The table lists this clone with a few counts. The chain recombines TRBV5-4 with TRBJ1-2; 9 bases match TRBD1. V lost 0 bases, J lost 4 bases, and 4 bases stayed unmatched. Germline V lookup: CDR1 SGHNT, CDR2 YYREEE (reference sequence). This CDR3 has 15 residues. Here the CDR3 reads CASSLGTGESYGYTF. The CDR3 nucleotides read TGTGCCAGCAGCTTGGGGACAGGGGAATCCTATGGCTACACCTTC.